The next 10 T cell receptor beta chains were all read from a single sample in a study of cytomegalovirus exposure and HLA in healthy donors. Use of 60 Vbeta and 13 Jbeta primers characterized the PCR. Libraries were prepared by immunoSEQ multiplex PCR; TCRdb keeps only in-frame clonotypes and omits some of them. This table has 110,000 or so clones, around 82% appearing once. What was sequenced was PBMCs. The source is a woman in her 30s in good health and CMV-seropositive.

The CDR3 is CAVRLGGGYNEQFF. The CDR3 DNA reads TGTGCCGTGCGCCTCGGGGGGGGTTACAATGAGCAGTTCTTC. The genes are TRBV6-5 and TRBJ2-1; 8 positions agree with TRBD2. J gave up 4 bases and V 11 bases, and 10 bases lay outside the gene matches. The CDR3 is 14 amino acids. Germline V gene sequence: CDR1 MNHEY, CDR2 SVGAGI.

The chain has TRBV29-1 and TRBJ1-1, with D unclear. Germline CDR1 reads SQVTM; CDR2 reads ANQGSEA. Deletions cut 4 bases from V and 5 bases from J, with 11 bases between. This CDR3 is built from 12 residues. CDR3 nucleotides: TGCAGCGTTGTAGGGAGTTTGACTGAAGCTTTCTTT. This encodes CSVVGSLTEAFF.

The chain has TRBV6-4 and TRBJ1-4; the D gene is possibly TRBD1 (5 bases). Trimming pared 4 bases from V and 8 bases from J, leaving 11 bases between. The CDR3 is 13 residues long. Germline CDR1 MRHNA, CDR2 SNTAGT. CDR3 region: CASSGREGEKLFF. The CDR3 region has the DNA TGTGCCAGCAGTGGCAGGGAAGGGGAAAAACTGTTTTTT.

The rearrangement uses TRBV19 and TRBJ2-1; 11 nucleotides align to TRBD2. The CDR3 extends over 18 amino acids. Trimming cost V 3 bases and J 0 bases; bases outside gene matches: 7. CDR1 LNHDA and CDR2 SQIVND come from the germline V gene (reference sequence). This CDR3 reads CASSIGLAGGVSYNEQFF. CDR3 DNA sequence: TGTGCCAGTAGTATCGGGCTAGCGGGAGGTGTCTCCTACAATGAGCAGTTCTTC.

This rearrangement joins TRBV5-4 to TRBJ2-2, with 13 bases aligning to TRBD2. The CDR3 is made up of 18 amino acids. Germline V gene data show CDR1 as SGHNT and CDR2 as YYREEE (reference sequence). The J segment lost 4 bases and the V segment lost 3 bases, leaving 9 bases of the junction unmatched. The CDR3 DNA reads TGTGCCAGCAGCTCAACTAGCGGGGGGGGCCGTAGCACCGGGGAGCTGTTTTTT. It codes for CASSSTSGGGRSTGELFF.

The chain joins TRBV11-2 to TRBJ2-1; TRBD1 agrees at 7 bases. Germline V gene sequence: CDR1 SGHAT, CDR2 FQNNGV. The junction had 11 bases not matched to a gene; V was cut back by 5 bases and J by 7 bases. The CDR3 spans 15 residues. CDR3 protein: CASSTIQGPVNEQFF. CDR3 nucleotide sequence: TGTGCCAGCAGCACTATACAGGGGCCTGTGAATGAGCAGTTCTTC.

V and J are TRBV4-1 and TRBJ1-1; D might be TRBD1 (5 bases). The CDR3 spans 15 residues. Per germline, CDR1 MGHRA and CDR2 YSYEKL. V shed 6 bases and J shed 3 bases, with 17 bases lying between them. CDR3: CASSPGEWGDTEAFF. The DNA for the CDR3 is TGCGCCAGCAGTCCCGGTGAATGGGGGGACACTGAAGCTTTCTTT.

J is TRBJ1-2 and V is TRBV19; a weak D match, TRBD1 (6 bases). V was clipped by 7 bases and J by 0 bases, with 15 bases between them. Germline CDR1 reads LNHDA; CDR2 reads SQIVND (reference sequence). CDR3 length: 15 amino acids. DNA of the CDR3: TGTGCCAGTAACCGGGACACCTCAGCTAACTATGGCTACACCTTC. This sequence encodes CASNRDTSANYGYTF.

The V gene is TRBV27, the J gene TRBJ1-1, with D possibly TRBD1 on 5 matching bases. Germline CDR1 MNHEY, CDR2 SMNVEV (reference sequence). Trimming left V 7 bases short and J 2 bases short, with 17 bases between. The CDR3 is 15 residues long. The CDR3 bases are TGTGCCAGCACACCAGCGGGGGTGATTAACACTGAAGCTTTCTTT. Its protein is CASTPAGVINTEAFF.

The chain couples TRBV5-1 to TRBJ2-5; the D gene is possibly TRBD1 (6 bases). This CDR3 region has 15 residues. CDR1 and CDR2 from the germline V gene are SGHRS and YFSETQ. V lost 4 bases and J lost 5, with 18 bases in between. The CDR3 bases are TGCGCCAGCAGCCCTAGTAGGGGACACAGGGAGACCCAGTACTTC. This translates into CASSPSRGHRETQYF.